This TCR beta chain was sequenced during a study of blood T cell repertoires in COVID-19. Study information: There were acute and convalescent COVID-19 samples, and they came from the United States, Italy and Spain.

In the original analysis: By means of reference gene primer amplification, nucleated cell counts were estimated. Here immunoSEQ multiplex PCR was the method, and the copy in TCRdb shows in-frame clones only, minus some. For V, J and clone size, that table is used; D and trimming come from the DNA. The sample records about 3,200 clones, 85% to 90% being singletons. This CDR3 comprises 12 residues. Between the trimmed V and J ends, which lost 4 bases and 9 bases, there was a span of 10 bases. CDR1 and CDR2 (germline): MNHEY, SVGAGI. The chain links TRBV6-5 to TRBJ2-1; perhaps TRBD1 as D (5 bases). The sequencing input was peripheral blood. The receptor was derived from a human donor with active COVID-19. The donor label of this sample is uncertain. Written as DNA, the CDR3 is TGTGCCAGCAGTTCCTTCGACAGTGAGCAGTTCTTC. It yields the protein CASSSFDSEQFF.